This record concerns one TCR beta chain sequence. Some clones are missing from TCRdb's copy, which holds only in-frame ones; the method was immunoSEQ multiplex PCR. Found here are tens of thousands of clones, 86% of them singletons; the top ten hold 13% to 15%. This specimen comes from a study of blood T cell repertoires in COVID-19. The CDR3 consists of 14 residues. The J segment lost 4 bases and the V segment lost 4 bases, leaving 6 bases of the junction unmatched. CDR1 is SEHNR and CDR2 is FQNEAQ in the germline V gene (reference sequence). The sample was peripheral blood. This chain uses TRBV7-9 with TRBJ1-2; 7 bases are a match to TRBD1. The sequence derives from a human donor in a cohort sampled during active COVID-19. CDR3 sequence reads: CASSSLQGIYGYTF. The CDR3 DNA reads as TGTGCCAGCAGCTCCCTACAGGGGATCTATGGCTACACCTTC.